Listed here are 6 T cell receptor beta chains from one sample, sequenced in a study of cytomegalovirus exposure and HLA in healthy donors. PCR used 60 Vbeta primers and 13 Jbeta primers. Sequenced by immunoSEQ multiplex PCR; TCRdb stores in-frame clones only, minus some. The table lists 150,000 or so clones, roughly four fifths of them singletons. Sequenced input: PBMCs. The receptors were sampled from a man aged 50 to 59 in good health and CMV-seropositive.

This chain joins TRBV4-1 and TRBJ1-1; D call uncertain. In germline, CDR1 is MGHRA, CDR2 YSYEKL. Deletions cut 0 bases from V and 1 base from J, with 15 bases between. This CDR3 has 17 amino acids. The CDR3 loop is CASSQEGVLVSNTEAFF. The DNA for the CDR3 is TGCGCCAGCAGCCAAGAAGGAGTATTGGTTTCGAACACTGAAGCTTTCTTT.

Comment on this clone: Other DNA sequences from this sample encode an identical CDR3 as well. This chain uses TRBV6-5 with TRBJ2-7; 9 nucleotides match TRBD1. This CDR3 is built from 15 residues. V lost 0 bases to trimming and J lost 2 bases; unmatched junction nucleotides: 2. CDR1 and CDR2 from the germline V gene are MNHEY and SVGAGI. The CDR3 is CASSYSGQGTYEQYF. Here the CDR3 DNA reads TGTGCCAGCAGTTACTCGGGACAGGGAACCTACGAGCAGTACTTC.

In DNA, the CDR3 is TGCGCCAGCAGTGAGTCGGTGAAGGAGGAGTACTTC. Amino acids: CASSESVKEEYF. The chain carries TRBV10-2 and TRBJ2-7, with D possibly TRBD2 on 5 matching bases. Germline loops: CDR1 WSHSY, CDR2 SAAADI. The V end was cut by 0 bases, the J end by 11 bases, with 11 bases between. The CDR3 is made up of 12 amino acids.

The V call is TRBV15, the J call TRBJ2-5, with 8 bases matching TRBD2. Germline CDR1 is LNHNV and CDR2 is YYDKDF (reference sequence). The CDR3 totals 15 residues. V lost 0 bases to trimming and J lost 6 bases; unmatched junction nucleotides: 6. The CDR3 nucleotides read TGTGCCACCAGCAGAGATCCACTAGCGGATAAGACCCAGTACTTC. Protein: CATSRDPLADKTQYF.

The chain is built from TRBV5-1 and TRBJ2-1; the match to TRBD2 covers 9 bases. The V and J ends lost 2 bases and 7 bases, in that order; junction bases with no gene match: 10. The CDR3 runs 16 residues. Germline CDR1 is SGHRS and CDR2 is YFSETQ. The CDR3 spells CASSLSGAGGFNEQFF. The CDR3 DNA reads TGCGCCAGCAGCTTAAGCGGTGCGGGAGGGTTTAATGAGCAGTTCTTC.

This chain joins TRBV5-4 and TRBJ2-7; 8 nucleotides agree with TRBD2. V lost 2 bases to trimming and J lost 4 bases; unmatched junction nucleotides: 8. Per germline, CDR1 SGHNT and CDR2 YYREEE (reference sequence). This CDR3 has 15 residues. The CDR3 DNA reads TGTGCCAGCAGCTTTTCCGGGAGGGCATCATACGAGCAGTACTTC. This codes for CASSFSGRASYEQYF.